This T cell receptor beta chain was captured in a study of shared clonotypes between healthy human individuals (dated by TCRdb to about 2020). With respect to the entire study: The cohort comprised a couple of women and a few men aged 18 to 49 years. Libraries were prepared and TCR repertoires were sequenced by different laboratories using diverse techniques, in order to increase sequencing depth and limit assay-specific biases. To estimate repertoire size and how much clonotypes are shared between individuals, the study performed deep sequencing of blood TCR repertoires from a handful of healthy adults. Per donor, three plates each were used for CD4 naive and CD4 memory, two for CD8 naive, and one for CD8 memory. Between about 0.8 and 9.5 billion PBMCs per donor were obtained by leukapheresis.

General study outcomes and caveats: Incomplete sequencing was indicated by rarefaction of sorted-subset datasets, despite the large sequencing depth. Sampling was limited to blood, and TCR repertoires in tissue likely differ from TCR repertoires in blood. Estimated clonotype richness was generally larger for naive than for memory subsets. Across several donors, about 5.2% of naive CD4, roughly 3.3% of naive CD8, about 2% of memory CD4, and under 0.45% of memory CD8 clonotypes were shared. Compared with non-shared clonotypes, the clonotypes found in all four sorted-subset donors had higher generation probabilities. The genetic and exposure-history diversity represented was limited by the small number of donors. Pairwise subsampling led to the expectation that sequencing depth would affect the degree of clonotype sharing among donors.

In the germline V gene (reference sequence), CDR1 corresponds to LNHNV and CDR2 to YYDKDF. Trimming leaves V shorter by 2 bases and J shorter by 8 bases, with the junction holding 2 bases beyond the gene matches. Its CDR3 holds 13 amino acids, cysteine through phenylalanine. Only the CDR3 DNA is retained, 39 bases long and in frame from the first base. The donors were healthy, HIV-negative adults with no recently reported acute infections or vaccinations. Every donor was a Caucasian adult living in Nashville, Tennessee, USA. Magnetic negative selection was used to enrich CD4+ T cells, after which naive cells were positively selected on CD45RA and the negative fraction became the memory subset. After blood collection by leukapheresis, PBMCs were isolated using Ficoll-Histopaque density gradient centrifugation and then cryopreserved in the vapor phase of liquid nitrogen. Analytical flow cytometry was used to check the purity and quantity of every magnetically sorted T cell population. Genomic DNA was isolated from each sorted fraction and quantified by UV absorbance on a Nanodrop 2000c.

The sample holds one count of this clone. The clone's antigen remains unknown. No base-level quality is on record; no much larger clone is a single base apart. Using the deep immunoSEQ assay, multiplex PCR amplified TCR CDR3 regions from genomic DNA. Extracted genomic DNA from each cell subset was distributed evenly across all wells of several immunoSEQ 96-well plates, and each plate was treated as a replicate. Each replicate PCR for sorted subsets received about 210 ng genomic DNA, equal to 30,000 or so T cell genomes. Purified libraries were quantified with a Qubit 3.0 fluorometer, sized on a Bioanalyzer 2100, and re-quantified with the KAPA Library Quantification kit. Every immunoSEQ 96-well plate was sequenced on a dedicated single-read 150-cycle Illumina NextSeq 550 flow cell. Under the source paper's analysis protocol: The immunoSEQ output contained only junctional sequences without quality scores, so filtering could not match that applied to full-length reads. To assign V/J genes and CDR3, sequences were annotated against IMGT germline references using PyIR, a Python wrapper for IgBLAST v1.9. Any read was removed if the V/J assignment was weak (E-value above 1e-6), the CDR3 was missing, or the read contained stop codons, out-of-frame junctions, or ambiguous translated residues. V3J clonotypes were defined as sequences sharing the same inferred V gene, J gene, and CDR3 amino acid sequence. Percentage overlap between repertoires was computed as shared unique clonotypes divided by the size of the smaller repertoire. Three approaches were used to assess repertoire richness: RTK rarefaction, the Chao1 estimator, and Recon v2.1 estimates of unobserved clonotypes. For all TCRbeta clonotypes obtained by the gDNA method from a handful of donors, generation probabilities were computed with OLGA. Imported from immuneACCESS, the table was reduced by TCRdb to in-frame sequences with V and J called. These copies leave out some clones; in studies compared against another copy, an unresolved V gene accounts for under half, and the cause of the remainder is not known. V, J and clone size reflect that table, while D and trimming were determined from the DNA. The sample table holds roughly 2 million clones, of which 90% to 95% were seen once. 0.13% of the sample is in the top ten clones.

This TCR was recovered from a man aged 18 to 30 in good health. Sequencing used naive CD4+ T cells sorted from blood. Sample cell subset or site, as interpreted from the label and publication: CD45RA+ positively selected. Here the chain combines TRBV15 and TRBJ2-1, and 8 bases in between align with TRBD2. The nucleotide sequence reads as follows: TGTGCCACCAGCAGACCGACTAGCGATGAGCAGTTCTTC. This yields the protein CATSRPTSDEQFF. The CDR3 plus the reference TRBV15 and TRBJ2-1 genes for the other parts give the full variable domain: DAMVIQNPRYQVTQFGKPVTLSCSQTLNHNVMYWYQQKSSQAPKLLFHYYDKDFNNEADTPDNFQSRRPNTSFCFLDIRSPGLGDTAMYLCATSRPTSDEQFFGPGTRLTVL.